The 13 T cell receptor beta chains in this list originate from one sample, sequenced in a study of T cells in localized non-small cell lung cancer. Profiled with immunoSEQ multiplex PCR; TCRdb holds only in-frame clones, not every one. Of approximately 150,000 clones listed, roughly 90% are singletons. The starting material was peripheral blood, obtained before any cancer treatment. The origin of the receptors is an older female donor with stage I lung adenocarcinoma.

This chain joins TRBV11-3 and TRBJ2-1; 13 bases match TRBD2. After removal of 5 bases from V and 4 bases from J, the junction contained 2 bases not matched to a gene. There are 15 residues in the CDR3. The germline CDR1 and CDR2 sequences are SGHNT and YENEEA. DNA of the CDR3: TGTGCCAGCAGCCGGACTAGCGGGAGTTACAATGAGCAGTTCTTC. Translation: CASSRTSGSYNEQFF. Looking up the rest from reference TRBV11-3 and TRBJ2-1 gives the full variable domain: EAGVVQSPRYKIIEKKQPVAFWCNPISGHNTLYWYLQNLGQGPELLIRYENEEAVDDSQLPKDRFSAERLKGVDSTLKIQPAELGDSAVYLCASSRTSGSYNEQFFGPGTRLTVL.

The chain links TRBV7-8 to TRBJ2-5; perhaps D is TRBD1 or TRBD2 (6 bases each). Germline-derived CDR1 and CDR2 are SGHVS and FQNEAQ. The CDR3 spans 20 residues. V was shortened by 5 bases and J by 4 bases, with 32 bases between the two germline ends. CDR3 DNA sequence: TGTGCCAGCAGCCCCAGAGGGGGGAGCGCGGCGGAGACCCCTGGAGAGACCCAGTACTTC. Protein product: CASSPRGGSAAETPGETQYF.

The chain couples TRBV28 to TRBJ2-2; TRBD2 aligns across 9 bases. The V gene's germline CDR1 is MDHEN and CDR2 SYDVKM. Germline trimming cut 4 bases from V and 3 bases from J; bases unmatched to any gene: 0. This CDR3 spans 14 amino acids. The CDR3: CASSSSGDTGELFF. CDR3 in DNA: TGTGCCAGCAGTTCTAGCGGGGACACCGGGGAGCTGTTTTTT.

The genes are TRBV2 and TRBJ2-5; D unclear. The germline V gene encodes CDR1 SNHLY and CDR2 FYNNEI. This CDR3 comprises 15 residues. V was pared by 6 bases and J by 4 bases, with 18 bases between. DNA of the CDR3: TGTGCCAGCAGGAATGATCTAGGTATCTCAGAGACCCAGTACTTC. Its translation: CASRNDLGISETQYF.

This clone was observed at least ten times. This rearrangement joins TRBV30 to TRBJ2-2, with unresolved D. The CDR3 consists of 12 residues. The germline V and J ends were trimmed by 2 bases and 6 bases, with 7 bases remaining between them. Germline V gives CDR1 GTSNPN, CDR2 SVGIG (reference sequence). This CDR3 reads CAWSPLSGELFF. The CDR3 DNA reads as TGTGCCTGGAGTCCTTTATCCGGGGAGCTGTTTTTT.

CDR3 sequence reads: CASSETALRYGYTF. CDR3 nucleotides: TGTGCCAGCAGCGAGACAGCGCTTCGCTATGGCTACACCTTC. This sequence joins TRBV9 and TRBJ1-2; possibly TRBD1 for D (5 bases). This CDR3 is built from 14 residues. Germline V lookup: CDR1 SGDLS, CDR2 YYNGEE. The V gene lost 3 bases and the J gene lost 4 bases, with 13 bases spanning the gap.

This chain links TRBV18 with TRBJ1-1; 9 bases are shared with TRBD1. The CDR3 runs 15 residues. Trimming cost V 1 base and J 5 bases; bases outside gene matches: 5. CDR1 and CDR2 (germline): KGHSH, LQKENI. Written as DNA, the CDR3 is TGTGCCAGCTCACCACAGGGGACAGGGTATACTGAAGCTTTCTTT. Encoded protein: CASSPQGTGYTEAFF.

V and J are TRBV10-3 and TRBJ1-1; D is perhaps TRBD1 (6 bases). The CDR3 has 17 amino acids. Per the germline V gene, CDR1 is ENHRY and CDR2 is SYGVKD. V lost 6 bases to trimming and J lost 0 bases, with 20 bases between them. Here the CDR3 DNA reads TGTGCCATCAGCAGGGGCAGGGAGGGGGGCGTGAACACTGAAGCTTTCTTT. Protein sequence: CAISRGREGGVNTEAFF.

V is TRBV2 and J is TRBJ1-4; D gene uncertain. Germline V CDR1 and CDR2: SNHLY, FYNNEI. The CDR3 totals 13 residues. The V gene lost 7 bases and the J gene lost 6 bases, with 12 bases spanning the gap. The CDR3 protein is CASTETFYEKLFF. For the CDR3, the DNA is TGTGCCAGCACGGAAACTTTTTATGAAAAACTGTTTTTT.

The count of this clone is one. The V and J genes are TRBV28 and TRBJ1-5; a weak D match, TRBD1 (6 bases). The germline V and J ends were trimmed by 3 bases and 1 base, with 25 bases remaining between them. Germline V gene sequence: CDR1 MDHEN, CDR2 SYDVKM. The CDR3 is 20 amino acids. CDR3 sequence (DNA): TGTGCCAGCAGTTTTAGGGGGTCACGGGGTGTGGGAAGAAGCAATCAGCCCCAGCATTTT. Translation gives CASSFRGSRGVGRSNQPQHF.

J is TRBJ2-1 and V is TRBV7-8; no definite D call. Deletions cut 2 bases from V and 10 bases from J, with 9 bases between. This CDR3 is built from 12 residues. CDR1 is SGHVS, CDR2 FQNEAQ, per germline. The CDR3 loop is CASSLTPREQFF. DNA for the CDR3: TGTGCCAGCAGCTTAACCCCTCGGGAGCAGTTCTTC.

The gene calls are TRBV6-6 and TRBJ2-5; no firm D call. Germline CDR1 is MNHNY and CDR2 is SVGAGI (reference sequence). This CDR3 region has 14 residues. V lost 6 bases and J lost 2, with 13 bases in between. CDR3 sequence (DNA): TGTGCCAGCAGGAATGGCCTATCTCAAGAGACCCAGTACTTC. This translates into CASRNGLSQETQYF.

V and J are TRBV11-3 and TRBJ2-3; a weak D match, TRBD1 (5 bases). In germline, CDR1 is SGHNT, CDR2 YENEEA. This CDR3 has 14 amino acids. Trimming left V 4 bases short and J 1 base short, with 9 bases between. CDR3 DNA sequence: TGTGCCAGCAGCTCCCAAGGGGGCACAGATACGCAGTATTTT. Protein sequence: CASSSQGGTDTQYF.